These 15 T cell receptor beta chains came from one sample sequenced in a study of breast tumors, draining lymph nodes, adjacent tissues. The lymph nodes were axillary draining lymph nodes from breast cancer patients. TCRdb used MiXCR to reprocess the multiplex PCR reads, holding one entry per CDR3 protein. In the table there are 160,000 or so distinct CDR3 sequences, approximately 33% of which are singletons. The sequenced sample consisted of axillary lymph node tissue. These receptors were obtained from a female donor with breast cancer. Some clones in this sample may be carry-over from other donors' samples.

Comment on this clonotype: A junction end diverges from the germline sequence, so it may reflect a read error. The gene calls are TRBV28 and TRBJ2-5, with 8 bases matching TRBD2. The V gene's germline CDR1 is MDHEN and CDR2 SYDVKM. CDR3 length equals 15 residues. The CDR3 coding sequence is TGTGCCAGCAGTTTAAGCGGGGGCAGCCAAGGGACCCAGTACTTC. It yields the protein CASSLSGGSQGTQYF.

This clonotype has at least ten counts. The V call is TRBV3-1, the J call TRBJ2-7; D may be TRBD2 (5 bases). CDR1 is LGHDT, CDR2 YNNKEL, per germline (reference sequence). V lost 3 bases and J lost 2, with 20 bases in between. The CDR3 contains 17 residues. The chain's CDR3 is CASSHSRTGIPPYEQYF. CDR3 DNA: TGTGCCAGCAGCCATTCCCGAACCGGGATACCCCCCTACGAGCAGTACTTC.

This clonotype was picked up many times. V and J are TRBV6-5 and TRBJ2-5; 7 positions agree with TRBD2. CDR1 is MNHEY and CDR2 is SVGAGI in the germline V gene. J gave up 5 bases and V 0 bases, and 6 bases lay outside the gene matches. CDR3 size: 15 residues. The CDR3: CASSYSGRPGETQYF. The CDR3 coding sequence is TGTGCCAGCAGTTACTCCGGGAGGCCAGGGGAGACCCAGTACTTC.

This clonotype was seen ten or more times. The CDR3 loop is CASSFQGGGETQYF. CDR3 DNA: TGTGCCAGCAGCTTCCAGGGGGGGGGAGAGACCCAGTACTTC. V is TRBV5-4 and J is TRBJ2-5, with D possibly being TRBD1 or TRBD2 (7 bases each). CDR1 and CDR2 from the germline V gene are SGHNT and YYREEE (reference sequence). The CDR3 is 14 amino acids. The germline V and J ends were trimmed by 2 bases and 4 bases, with 12 bases remaining between them. The whole variable domain, filled in from reference TRBV5-4 and TRBJ2-5, reads ETGVTQSPTHLIKTRGQQVTLRCSSQSGHNTVSWYQQALGQGPQFIFQYYREEENGRGNFPPRFSGLQFPNYSSELNVNALELDDSALYLCASSFQGGGETQYFGPGTRLLVL.

This clonotype was detected ten times or more. V is TRBV9 and J is TRBJ1-2; tentatively, D is TRBD1 (5 bases). This CDR3 has 14 residues. Trimming pared 4 bases from V and 6 bases from J, leaving 16 bases between. Germline-derived CDR1 and CDR2 are SGDLS and YYNGEE. The CDR3 is CASSSLGGDDGYTF. CDR3 nucleotide sequence: TGTGCCAGCAGCTCCCTCGGGGGGGACGATGGCTACACCTTC.

The genes are TRBV20-1 and TRBJ2-5; 7 bases align to TRBD1. CDR3 length: 14 amino acids. The J segment lost 3 bases and the V segment lost 5 bases, leaving 9 bases of the junction unmatched. CDR1 and CDR2 from the germline V gene are DFQATT and SNEGSKA (reference sequence). The CDR3 spells CSAVATGIKETQYF. The CDR3 DNA sequence: TGCAGTGCTGTTGCGACAGGGATAAAAGAGACCCAGTACTTC.

In this sample, this clonotype turned up many times. The rearrangement joins TRBV4-1 to TRBJ2-7, with 14 positions matching TRBD2. Trimming at V came to 5 bases and at J to 4 bases, leaving 13 bases not matched to a gene. Germline loops: CDR1 MGHRA, CDR2 YSYEKL. The CDR3 consists of 18 residues. The CDR3 coding sequence is TGCGCCAGCAGCTTCCGACTAGCGGGAGGGCCAATGGGTTACGAGCAGTACTTC. Its protein is CASSFRLAGGPMGYEQYF.

Ten or more counts support this clonotype. This chain joins TRBV2 and TRBJ1-4; D possibly corresponds to TRBD1 (5 bases). Germline V gives CDR1 SNHLY, CDR2 FYNNEI. V lost 5 bases to trimming and J lost 0 bases, with 10 bases between them. The CDR3 contains 15 residues. CDR3 nucleotides: TGTGCCAGCAGTCCAGGGACGGCAACTAATGAAAAACTGTTTTTT. The encoded protein is CASSPGTATNEKLFF.

This clonotype has a handful of counts. A read error may explain this, as a much larger clone is one base away. V is TRBV5-6 and J is TRBJ1-2; 7 nucleotides line up with TRBD1. Germline CDR1 is SGHDT and CDR2 is YYEEEE. The CDR3 totals 15 residues. CDR3 sequence: CASSYSPTGTGGCTF. The DNA of the CDR3 is TGTGCCAGCAGCTACTCACCGACAGGGACGGGAGGCTGCACCTTC.

The chain has TRBV28 and TRBJ2-2; 8 positions match TRBD1. The CDR3 runs to 15 residues. Per the germline V gene, CDR1 is MDHEN and CDR2 is SYDVKM. V shed 2 bases, J shed 6 bases, and the junction held 5 bases outside the gene matches. CDR3 nucleotide sequence: TGTGCCAGCAGTTTAAGCAGGGGGCTTCCCGGGGAGCTGTTTTTT. Residues: CASSLSRGLPGELFF.

This clonotype was recorded many times. This chain uses TRBV6-1 with TRBJ1-6; the D gene is possibly TRBD1 (6 bases). CDR3 length equals 13 residues. Trimming stripped 6 bases from V and 10 bases from J, with 13 bases between. Germline V gene lookup returns CDR1 MNHNS and CDR2 SASEGT. The CDR3 reads CASSVSGGSPLHF. The CDR3 coding sequence is TGTGCCAGCAGCGTTTCGGGGGGCTCACCCCTCCACTTT.

Comment on this clonotype: A read error is possible here, since a much larger clone lies one base away. This chain connects TRBV7-9 to TRBJ2-3; D is unclear. CDR1 is SEHNR and CDR2 is FQNEAQ in the germline V gene (reference sequence). CDR3 length: 13 amino acids. The CDR3 is CASSYFDPDTLYF. Here the CDR3 DNA reads TGTGCCAGCAGTTACTTCGACCCAGATACGCTGTATTTT.

In regard to this clonotype: A much bigger clone sits one base away, suggesting this may be a read error. The J gene is TRBJ2-7, the V gene TRBV6-2 or TRBV6-3; no clear D. CDR3 length: 11 amino acids. Germline CDR1 and CDR2: MNHEY and SVGEGT. CDR3 sequence (DNA): TGTGCCAGCGGGGAAGGGTACGAGCGGTACTTC. Its translation is CASGEGYERYF.

The rearrangement uses TRBV7-2 and TRBJ1-6, with D maybe TRBD1 (5 bases). Trimming left V 8 bases short and J 13 bases short, with 21 bases between. This CDR3 comprises 14 residues. In germline, CDR1 is SGHTA, CDR2 FQGNSA. For the CDR3, the DNA is TGTGCCAGCGGGATGGGGGGTAGGAATCAGCCCCTCCACTTT. Protein product: CASGMGGRNQPLHF. The full variable domain, its missing parts supplied by reference TRBV7-2 and TRBJ1-6, is GAGVSQSPSNKVTEKGKDVELRCDPISGHTALYWYRQSLGQGLEFLIYFQGNSAPDKSGLPSDRFSAERTGGSVSTLTIQRTQQEDSAVYLCASGMGGRNQPLHFGNGTRLTVT.

V is TRBV18 and J is TRBJ2-1, with D perhaps given as TRBD1 or TRBD2 (5 bases each). V lost 3 bases, J lost 10 bases, and 13 bases lay in between. Germline CDR1 reads KGHSH; CDR2 reads LQKENI. The length of the CDR3 is 13 residues. The CDR3 region is CASSPGTIREQFF. Written as DNA, the CDR3 is TGTGCCAGCTCACCCGGGACGATTAGGGAGCAGTTCTTC.